The T cell receptor beta chain under discussion was sequenced for a study of control samples from healthy donors and cancer patients. The germline V gene has CDR1 SGHNT and CDR2 YENEEA. The length of the CDR3 is 13 residues. Trimming left V 1 base short and J 4 bases short, with 7 bases between. In this sample, this clone turned up once. Here immunoSEQ multiplex PCR was the method, and the copy in TCRdb shows in-frame clones only, minus some. The table includes 150,000 to 200,000 clones, about 90% detected once. This sequence was found in a woman in her 40s in good health. The genes are TRBV11-3 and TRBJ1-2; D is unresolved. Material for sequencing was blood. DNA of the CDR3: TGTGCCAGCAGCTTAGCGCCGATCTATGGCTACACCTTC. Protein sequence: CASSLAPIYGYTF. Variable domain in full (rest from reference TRBV11-3 and TRBJ1-2): EAGVVQSPRYKIIEKKQPVAFWCNPISGHNTLYWYLQNLGQGPELLIRYENEEAVDDSQLPKDRFSAERLKGVDSTLKIQPAELGDSAVYLCASSLAPIYGYTFGSGTRLTVV.